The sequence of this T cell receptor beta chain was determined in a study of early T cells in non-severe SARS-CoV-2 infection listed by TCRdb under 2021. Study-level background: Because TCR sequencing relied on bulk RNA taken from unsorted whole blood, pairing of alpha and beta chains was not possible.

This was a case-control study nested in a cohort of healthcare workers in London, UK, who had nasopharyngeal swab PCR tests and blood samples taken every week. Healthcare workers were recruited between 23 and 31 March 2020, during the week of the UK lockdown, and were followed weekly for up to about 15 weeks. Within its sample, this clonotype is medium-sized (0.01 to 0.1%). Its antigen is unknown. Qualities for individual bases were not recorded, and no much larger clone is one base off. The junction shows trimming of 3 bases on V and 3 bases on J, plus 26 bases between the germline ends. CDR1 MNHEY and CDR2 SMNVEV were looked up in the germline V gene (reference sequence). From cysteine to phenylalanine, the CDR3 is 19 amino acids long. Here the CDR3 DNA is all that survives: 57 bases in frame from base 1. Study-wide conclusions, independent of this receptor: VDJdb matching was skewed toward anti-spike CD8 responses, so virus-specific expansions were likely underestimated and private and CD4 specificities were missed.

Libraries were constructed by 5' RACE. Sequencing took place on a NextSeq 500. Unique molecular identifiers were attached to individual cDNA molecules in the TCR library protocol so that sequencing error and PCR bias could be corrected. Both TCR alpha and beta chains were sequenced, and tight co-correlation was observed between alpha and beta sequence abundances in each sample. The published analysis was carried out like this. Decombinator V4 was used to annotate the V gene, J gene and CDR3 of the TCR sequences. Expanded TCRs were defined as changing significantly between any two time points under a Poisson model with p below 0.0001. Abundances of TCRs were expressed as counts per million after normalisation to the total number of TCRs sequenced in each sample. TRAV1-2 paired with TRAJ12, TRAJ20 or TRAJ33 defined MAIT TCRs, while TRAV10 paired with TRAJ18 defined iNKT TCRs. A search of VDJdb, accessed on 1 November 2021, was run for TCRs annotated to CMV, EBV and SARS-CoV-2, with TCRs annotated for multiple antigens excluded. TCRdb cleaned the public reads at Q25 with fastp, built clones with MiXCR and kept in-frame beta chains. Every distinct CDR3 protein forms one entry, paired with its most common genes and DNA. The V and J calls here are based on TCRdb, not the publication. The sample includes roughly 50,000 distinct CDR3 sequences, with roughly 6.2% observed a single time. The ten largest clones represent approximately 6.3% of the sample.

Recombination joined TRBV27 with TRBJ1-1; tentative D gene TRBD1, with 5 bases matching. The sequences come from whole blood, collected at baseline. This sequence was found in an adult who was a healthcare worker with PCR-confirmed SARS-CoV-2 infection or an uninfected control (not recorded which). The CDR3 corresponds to CASSFRDPPVHLTHTEAFF. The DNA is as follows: TGTGCCAGCAGTTTTAGGGACCCTCCGGTTCATCTCACTCACACTGAAGCTTTCTTT.